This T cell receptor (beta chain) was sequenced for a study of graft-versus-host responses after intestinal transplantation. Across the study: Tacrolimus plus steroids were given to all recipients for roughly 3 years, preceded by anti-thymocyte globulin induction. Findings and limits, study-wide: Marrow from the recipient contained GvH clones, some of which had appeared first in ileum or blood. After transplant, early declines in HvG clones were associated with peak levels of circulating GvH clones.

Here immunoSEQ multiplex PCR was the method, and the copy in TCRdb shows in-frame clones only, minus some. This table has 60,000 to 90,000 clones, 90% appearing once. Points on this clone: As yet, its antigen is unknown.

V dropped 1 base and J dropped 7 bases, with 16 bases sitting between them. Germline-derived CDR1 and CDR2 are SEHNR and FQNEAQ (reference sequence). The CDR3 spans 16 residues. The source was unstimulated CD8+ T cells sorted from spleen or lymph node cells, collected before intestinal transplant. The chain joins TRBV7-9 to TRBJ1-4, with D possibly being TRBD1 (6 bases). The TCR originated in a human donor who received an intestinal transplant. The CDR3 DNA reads TGTGCCAGCAGCTTAGATCCCGTCAGGGGCAGTGAAAAACTGTTTTTT. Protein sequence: CASSLDPVRGSEKLFF.